This T cell receptor beta chain appears in the sequencing data of a study of neurological immune-mediated disorders. Study findings and constraints: Patients with HTLV-1-associated myelopathy showed the most TCR clonal expansion. Those with multiple sclerosis showed the least, falling below healthy controls.

There are many counts of this clonotype. Its specificity is not known. CDR3 size: 16 residues. V lost 3 bases and J 2 bases, leaving 11 bases between the germline ends. As to time point: longitudinal time-point 3. Among the participants, healthy controls were blood bank volunteers in Maryland, USA. As for the cDNA, it was generated by 5'RACE with 10-nucleotide random UMIs. TCRdb passed the 5' RACE reads through MiXCR, listing each CDR3 protein once. Of approximately 58,000 distinct CDR3 sequences listed, 7% to 10% were seen once; the top ten hold 1.5% to 2%. The sequenced sample consisted of PBMCs. The chain has TRBV12-3 or TRBV12-4 and TRBJ2-6; D uncertain. This TCR was sampled from a woman in her forties in good health. CDR3 protein: CASSFAPPPGANVLTF. DNA of the CDR3: TGTGCCAGCAGTTTTGCCCCCCCCCCTGGGGCCAACGTCCTGACTTTC.